What follows are 14 T cell receptor beta chains derived from one specimen sequenced in a study of tumor and adjacent non-tumor tissue in lung cancer. The library came from three nested PCR rounds adapted from ARM-PCR protocols. One entry per CDR3 protein, called by TCRdb with MiXCR from the multiplex PCR reads. This sample has approximately 120,000 distinct CDR3 sequences; 66% occur once, and the top ten carry around 13%. RNA was extracted from bulk tissue without any cell sorting. Material: lung tumor tissue. Receptors originate from a man aged 25 to 40 with non-small cell lung cancer.

This clonotype was seen at least ten times. The CDR3 sequence: CASSPEAGGRSSYEQYF. CDR3 sequence (DNA): TGTGCCAGCAGCCCCGAGGCAGGCGGGAGGAGCTCCTACGAGCAGTACTTC. The chain has TRBV4-2 and TRBJ2-7, with 8 bases identical to TRBD2. From germline, CDR1 is LGHNA and CDR2 YNFKEQ. Losses at the gene ends were 4 bases for V and 0 bases for J; bases not matched to a gene: 11. This CDR3 comprises 17 residues.

As to this clonotype: One end of the junction is discordant with germline, which a read error may explain. This chain uses TRBV11-3 with TRBJ2-1; D gene unclear. Germline CDR1 SGHNT, CDR2 YENEEA. The CDR3 runs 13 residues. The CDR3 is CVSSLGNYNEQFF. The CDR3 bases are TGTGTCAGCAGCTTAGGGAACTACAATGAACAGTTCTTC.

Of note for this clonotype: A much larger clone differs by one base, so this may be a read error. The rearrangement uses TRBV12-3 or TRBV12-4 and TRBJ2-3, with D possibly being TRBD1 (5 bases). The CDR3 is 14 amino acids. In DNA, the CDR3 is TGTACCAGCAGTTTGCTGACAGCCCCAGATACGCAGTATTTT. It codes for CTSSLLTAPDTQYF.

This clonotype was observed many times. V and J are TRBV29-1 and TRBJ2-3; 10 bases are a match to TRBD2. The ends lost 3 bases at V and 0 bases at J; junction bases unmatched: 0. CDR1 is SQVTM and CDR2 is ANQGSEA in the germline V gene. The CDR3 covers 14 residues. The CDR3: CSVEGLASTDTQYF. The CDR3 DNA follows: TGCAGCGTTGAGGGACTAGCGAGCACAGATACGCAGTATTTT.

As concerns this clonotype: A much larger clonotype is one base distant, so this may be a read error. This rearrangement joins TRBV19 to TRBJ1-1; D is possibly TRBD1 (6 bases). Germline CDR1 and CDR2: LNHDA and SQIVND (reference sequence). Trimming cost V 6 bases and J 5 bases, with 13 bases left between them. The CDR3 contains 13 residues. CDR3 residues: CASRVRGKTEAFF. The CDR3, as DNA: TGTGCCAGTAGGGTAAGGGGGAAGACTGAAGCTTTCTTT.

This clonotype was counted at least ten times. The rearrangement uses TRBV11-3 and TRBJ2-7; D gene uncertain. V was clipped by 1 base and J by 4 bases, with 5 bases between them. This CDR3 contains 12 residues. Germline V lookup: CDR1 SGHNT, CDR2 YENEEA. The CDR3 DNA sequence: TGTGCCAGCAGCTTAGTCGGGTACGAGCAGTACTTC. It specifies CASSLVGYEQYF.

V and J are TRBV4-1 and TRBJ1-2, with no clear D. The CDR3 length is 18 residues. The V end lost 7 bases, the J end lost 4 bases, and 28 bases lay between the germline ends. Germline V gene data show CDR1 as MGHRA and CDR2 as YSYEKL. This CDR3 reads CASIQDSSGTRSLYGYTF. In DNA form, the CDR3 reads TGCGCCAGCATCCAGGACTCATCCGGAACAAGAAGTCTCTATGGCTACACCTTC.

This clonotype showed up just a few times. The J gene is TRBJ2-1, the V gene TRBV30, with TRBD2 matching 12 bases. After removal of 5 bases from V and 6 bases from J, the junction contained 5 bases not matched to a gene. The CDR3 totals 14 residues. Per the germline V gene, CDR1 is GTSNPN and CDR2 is SVGIG (reference sequence). The CDR3 loop reads CAWAGLAGPNEQFF. CDR3 bases: TGTGCCTGGGCCGGACTAGCGGGGCCCAATGAGCAGTTCTTC.

Comments on this clonotype: This sequence may be a read error, since a much larger clone differs from it by one base. This chain uses TRBV20-1 with TRBJ2-1, with D possibly being TRBD1 or TRBD2 (5 bases each). Judging by the DNA end, TRBJ2-7 fits better; the J call may be wrong. The CDR3 runs 11 residues. Germline CDR1 is DFQATT and CDR2 is SNEGSKA (reference sequence). CDR3 amino acids: CSARGGNEQYF. The CDR3 coding sequence is TGCAGTGCTAGAGGGGGGAATGAGCAGTACTTC.

In regard to this clonotype: This may be a read error, as it is one base from a much larger clone. The chain uses TRBV6-5 and TRBJ2-7, with D possibly TRBD2 on 5 matching bases. Germline-derived CDR1 and CDR2 are MNHEY and SVGAGI. The CDR3 is made up of 11 amino acids. CDR3 region: CVTAEGYEQYF. The DNA of the CDR3 is TGTGTCACCGCCGAGGGCTACGAGCAGTACTTC.

This clonotype was seen a handful of times. The rearrangement joins TRBV5-4 to TRBJ1-1; D is possibly TRBD1 (5 bases). Germline V gives CDR1 SGHNT, CDR2 YYREEE (reference sequence). This CDR3 comprises 15 residues. V lost 2 bases and J 0 bases, leaving 11 bases between the germline ends. The CDR3 nucleotides read TGTGCCAGCAGCTTTGGGATGGGACTGAACACTGAAGCTTTCTTT. Translation gives CASSFGMGLNTEAFF.

About this clonotype: This CDR3 fails to terminate in the conserved phenylalanine or tryptophan, so it likely reflects a read error. The rearrangement uses TRBV29-1 and TRBJ2-1; D is perhaps TRBD1 (5 bases). Looked up from germline, CDR1 is SQVTM and CDR2 is ANQGSEA. The germline V and J ends were trimmed by 4 bases and 5 bases, with 12 bases remaining between them. The CDR3 is made up of 13 amino acids. CDR3 residues: CSVVMRQNNEQFI. CDR3 DNA sequence: TGCAGCGTTGTAATGCGACAGAACAATGAGCAGTTCATC.

A single count supports this clonotype. A much larger clone differs by one base, so this may be a read error. This chain joins TRBV4-1 and TRBJ2-1; no clear D. Trimming shortened V by 3 bases and J by 8 bases, and 8 bases separated the two germline ends. Germline CDR1 MGHRA, CDR2 YSYEKL. This CDR3 is built from 12 residues. The CDR3 reads CASSHPEDEQFF. The DNA for the CDR3 is TGCGCCAGCAGCCATCCCGAGGATGAGCAGTTCTTC.

A note on this clonotype: This may be a read error: a much more frequent sequence differs by one nucleotide. The chain recombines TRBV4-3 with TRBJ2-2; 7 positions match TRBD2. The CDR3 loop spans 15 amino acids. Germline V gene sequence: CDR1 LGHNA, CDR2 YSLEER. The CDR3 loop is CAISQGPSGTGELFF. CDR3 nucleotides: TGCGCCATCAGCCAAGGTCCTAGCGGCACCGGGGAGCTGTTTTTT.